A single sample is the source of the 5 T cell receptor beta chains below, sequenced in a study of T cells in narcolepsy. Using immunoSEQ multiplex PCR, the repertoire was profiled, and TCRdb retains in-frame clones only, with some absent. Found here are tens of thousands of clones, roughly two thirds of them singletons; the top ten hold approximately 12%. The sample taken for sequencing was memory (CD45RA-) CD4+ T cells from blood. The source of these receptors is a human donor in good health.

The V gene is TRBV6-1, the J gene TRBJ2-7; 7 bases fit TRBD2. The CDR3 covers 13 residues. In germline, CDR1 is MNHNS, CDR2 SASEGT. Losses at the gene ends were 8 bases for V and 2 bases for J; bases not matched to a gene: 6. CDR3 loop: CASRRGIPYEQYF. The CDR3 region has the DNA TGTGCCAGCCGGCGGGGGATCCCCTACGAGCAGTACTTC.

In DNA, the CDR3 is TGCGCCAGCAGCCCGGGGAACGTCGGGGAGCTGTTTTTT. Encoded protein: CASSPGNVGELFF. This chain joins TRBV5-1 and TRBJ2-2; D may be TRBD2 (5 bases). V dropped 4 bases and J dropped 7 bases, with 11 bases sitting between them. The V gene's germline CDR1 is SGHRS and CDR2 YFSETQ. The CDR3 runs 13 residues.

The chain has TRBV18 and TRBJ1-4; D gene ambiguous. Trimming stripped 6 bases from V and 5 bases from J, with 13 bases between. CDR3 size: 14 residues. Germline values: CDR1 KGHSH, CDR2 LQKENI. CDR3 nucleotides: TGTGCCAGCTCCCCCCAGAACGGGAATGAAAAACTGTTTTTT. Its protein product is CASSPQNGNEKLFF.

There are a few counts of this clone. The CDR3 DNA follows: TGTGCCAGCAGCGGCCCCCCGGGACAGGGACGAGAGACCCAGTACTTC. Translation: CASSGPPGQGRETQYF. The chain combines TRBV9 with TRBJ2-5; 9 nucleotides agree with TRBD1. The V and J ends lost 3 bases and 4 bases, in that order; junction bases with no gene match: 10. The CDR3 length is 16 residues. Germline V gene data show CDR1 as SGDLS and CDR2 as YYNGEE.

This clone has more than one count but fewer than ten. V is TRBV6-1 and J is TRBJ1-2; D is perhaps TRBD1 (5 bases). The CDR3 contains 15 residues. Germline V gene data show CDR1 as MNHNS and CDR2 as SASEGT. With 8 bases removed from V and 3 bases from J, the gap between germline ends came to 19 bases. CDR3 protein: CASHWDGTADYGYTF. The CDR3 DNA reads as TGTGCCAGCCACTGGGACGGCACCGCCGACTATGGCTACACCTTC.